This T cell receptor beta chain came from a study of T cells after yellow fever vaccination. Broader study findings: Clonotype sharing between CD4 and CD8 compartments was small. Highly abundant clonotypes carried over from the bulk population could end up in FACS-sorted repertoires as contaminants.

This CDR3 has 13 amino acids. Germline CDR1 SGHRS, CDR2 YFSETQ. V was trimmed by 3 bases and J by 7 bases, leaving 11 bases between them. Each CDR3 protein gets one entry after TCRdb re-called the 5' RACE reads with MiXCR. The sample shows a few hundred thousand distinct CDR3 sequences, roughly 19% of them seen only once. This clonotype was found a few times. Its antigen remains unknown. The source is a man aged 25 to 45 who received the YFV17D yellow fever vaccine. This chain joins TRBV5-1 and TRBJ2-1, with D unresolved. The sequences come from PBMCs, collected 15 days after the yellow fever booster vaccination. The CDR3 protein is CASSWESLNEQFF. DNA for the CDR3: TGCGCCAGCAGCTGGGAATCGCTGAATGAGCAGTTCTTC. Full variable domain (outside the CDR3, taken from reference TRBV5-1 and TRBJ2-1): KAGVTQTPRYLIKTRGQQVTLSCSPISGHRSVSWYQQTPGQGLQFLFEYFSETQRNKGNFPGRFSGRQFSNSRSEMNVSTLELGDSALYLCASSWESLNEQFFGPGTRLTVL.